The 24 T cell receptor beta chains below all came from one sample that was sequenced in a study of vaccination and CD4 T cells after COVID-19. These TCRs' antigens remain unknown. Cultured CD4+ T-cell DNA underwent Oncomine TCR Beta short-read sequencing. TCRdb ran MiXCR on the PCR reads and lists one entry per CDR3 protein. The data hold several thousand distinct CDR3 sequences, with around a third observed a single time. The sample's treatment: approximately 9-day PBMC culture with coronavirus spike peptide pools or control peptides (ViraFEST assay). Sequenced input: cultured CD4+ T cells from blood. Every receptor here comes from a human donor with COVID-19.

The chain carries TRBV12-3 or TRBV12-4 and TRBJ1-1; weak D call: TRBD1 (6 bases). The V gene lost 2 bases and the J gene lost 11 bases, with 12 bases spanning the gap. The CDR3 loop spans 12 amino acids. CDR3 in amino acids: CASSLSRGLAFF. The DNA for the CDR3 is TGTGCCAGCAGTTTAAGTAGGGGGTTGGCTTTCTTT.

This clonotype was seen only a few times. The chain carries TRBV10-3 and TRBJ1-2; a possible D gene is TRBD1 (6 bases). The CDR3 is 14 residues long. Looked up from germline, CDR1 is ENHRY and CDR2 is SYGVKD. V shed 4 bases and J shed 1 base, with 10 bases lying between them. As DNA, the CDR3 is TGTGCCATCAGTGGGACAGTAGATAACTATGGCTACACCTTC. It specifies CAISGTVDNYGYTF.

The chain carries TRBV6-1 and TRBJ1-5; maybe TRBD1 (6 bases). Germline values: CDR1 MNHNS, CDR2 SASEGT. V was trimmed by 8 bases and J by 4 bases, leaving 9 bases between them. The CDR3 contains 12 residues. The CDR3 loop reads CASAQGNQPQHF. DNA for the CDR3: TGTGCCAGCGCACAGGGAAATCAGCCCCAGCATTTT.

The CDR3 bases are TGTGCCAGCTCAACGCTACCGGGCACGAACACTGAAGCTTTCTTT. This translates into CASSTLPGTNTEAFF. J is TRBJ1-1 and V is TRBV18; D is undetermined. The CDR3 runs 15 residues. Trimming pared 5 bases from V and 1 base from J, leaving 14 bases between. Germline loops: CDR1 KGHSH, CDR2 LQKENI.

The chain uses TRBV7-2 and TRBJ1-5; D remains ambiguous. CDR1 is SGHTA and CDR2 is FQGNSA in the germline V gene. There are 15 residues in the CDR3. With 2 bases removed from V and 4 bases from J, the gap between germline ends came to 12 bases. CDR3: CASSLLPQSNQPQHF. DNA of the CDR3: TGTGCCAGCAGCTTACTTCCGCAGTCTAATCAGCCCCAGCATTTT.

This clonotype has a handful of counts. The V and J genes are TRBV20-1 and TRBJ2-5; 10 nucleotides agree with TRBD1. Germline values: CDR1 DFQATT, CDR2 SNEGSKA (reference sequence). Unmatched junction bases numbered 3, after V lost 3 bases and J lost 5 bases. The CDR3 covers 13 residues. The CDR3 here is CSASRQGAETQYF. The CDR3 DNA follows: TGCAGTGCTAGCCGACAGGGGGCGGAGACCCAGTACTTC.

The DNA of the CDR3 is TGTGCCAGCAGTGGAATACAGGGAGGCTCTGGAAACACCATATATTTT. Its protein is CASSGIQGGSGNTIYF. This chain connects TRBV6-1 to TRBJ1-3; a weak D match, TRBD1 (6 bases). Trimming removed 4 bases from V and 0 bases from J, with 13 bases in between. Germline V CDR1 and CDR2: MNHNS, SASEGT. The CDR3 totals 16 residues.

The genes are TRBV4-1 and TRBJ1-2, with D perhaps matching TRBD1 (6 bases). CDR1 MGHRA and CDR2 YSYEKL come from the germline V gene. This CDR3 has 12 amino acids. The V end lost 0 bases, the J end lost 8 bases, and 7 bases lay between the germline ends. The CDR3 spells CASSQDQGGYTF. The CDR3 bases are TGCGCCAGCAGCCAAGATCAGGGGGGCTACACCTTC.

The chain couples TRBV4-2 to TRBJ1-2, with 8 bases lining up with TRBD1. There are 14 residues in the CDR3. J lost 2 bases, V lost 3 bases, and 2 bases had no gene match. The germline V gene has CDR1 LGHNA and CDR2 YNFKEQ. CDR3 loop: CASSQRQGNYGYTF. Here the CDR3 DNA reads TGTGCCAGCAGCCAGAGACAGGGGAACTATGGCTACACCTTC.

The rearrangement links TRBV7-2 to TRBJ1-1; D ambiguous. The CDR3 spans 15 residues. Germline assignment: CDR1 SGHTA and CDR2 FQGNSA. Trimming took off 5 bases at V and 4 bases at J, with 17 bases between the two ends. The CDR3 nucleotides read TGTGCCAGCAGCCCTCAGACCCCGAGCTCCACTGAAGCTTTCTTT. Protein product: CASSPQTPSSTEAFF.

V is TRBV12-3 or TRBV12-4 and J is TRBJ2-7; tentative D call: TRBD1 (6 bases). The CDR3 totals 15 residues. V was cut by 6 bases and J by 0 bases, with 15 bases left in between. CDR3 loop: CASSPDSLSSYEQYF. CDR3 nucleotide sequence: TGTGCCAGCAGCCCGGACAGCCTAAGCTCCTACGAGCAGTACTTC.

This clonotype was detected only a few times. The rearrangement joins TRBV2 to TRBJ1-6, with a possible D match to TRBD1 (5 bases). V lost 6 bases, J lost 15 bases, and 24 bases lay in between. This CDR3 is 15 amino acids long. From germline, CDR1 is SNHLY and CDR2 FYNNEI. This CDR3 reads CASSQGGGTAAHLHF. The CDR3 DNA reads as TGTGCCAGCAGCCAAGGCGGGGGGACGGCGGCACACCTCCACTTT.

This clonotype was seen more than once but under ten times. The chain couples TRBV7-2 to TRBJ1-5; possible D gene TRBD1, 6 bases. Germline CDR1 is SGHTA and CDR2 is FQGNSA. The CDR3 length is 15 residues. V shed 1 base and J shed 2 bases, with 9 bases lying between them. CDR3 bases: TGTGCCAGCAGCTTAGATGCAGGGGGCAATCAGCCCCAGCATTTT. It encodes CASSLDAGGNQPQHF.

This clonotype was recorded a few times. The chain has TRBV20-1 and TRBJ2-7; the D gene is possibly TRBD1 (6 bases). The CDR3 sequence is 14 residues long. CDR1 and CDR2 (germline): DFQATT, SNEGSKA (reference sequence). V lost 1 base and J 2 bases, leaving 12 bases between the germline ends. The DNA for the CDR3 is TGCAGTGCTAGAGCTCACAGGGCCCCCTACGAGCAGTACTTC. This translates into CSARAHRAPYEQYF.

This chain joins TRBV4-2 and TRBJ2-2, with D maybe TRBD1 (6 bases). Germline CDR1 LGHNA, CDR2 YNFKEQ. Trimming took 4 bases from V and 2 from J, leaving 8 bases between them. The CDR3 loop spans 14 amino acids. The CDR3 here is CASSRGTNTGELFF. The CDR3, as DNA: TGTGCCAGCAGCCGAGGGACAAACACCGGGGAGCTGTTTTTT.

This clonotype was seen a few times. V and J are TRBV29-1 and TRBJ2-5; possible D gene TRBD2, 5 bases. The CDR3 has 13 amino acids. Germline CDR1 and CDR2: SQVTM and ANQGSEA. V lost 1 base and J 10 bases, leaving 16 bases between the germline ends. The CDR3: CSVEASGYGYQYF. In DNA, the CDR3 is TGCAGCGTTGAAGCTTCGGGGTACGGCTACCAGTACTTC. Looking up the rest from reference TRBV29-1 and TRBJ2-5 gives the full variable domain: SAVISQKPSRDICQRGTSLTIQCQVDSQVTMMFWYRQQPGQSLTLIATANQGSEATYESGFVIDKFPISRPNLTFSTLTVSNMSPEDSSIYLCSVEASGYGYQYFGPGTRLLVL.

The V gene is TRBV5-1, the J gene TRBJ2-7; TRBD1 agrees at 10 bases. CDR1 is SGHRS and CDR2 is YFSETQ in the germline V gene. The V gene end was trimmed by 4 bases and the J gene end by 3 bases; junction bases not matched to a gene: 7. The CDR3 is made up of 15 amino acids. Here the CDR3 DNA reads TGCGCCAGCAGCGCAAGACAGGGGGCGATCTACGAGCAGTACTTC. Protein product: CASSARQGAIYEQYF.

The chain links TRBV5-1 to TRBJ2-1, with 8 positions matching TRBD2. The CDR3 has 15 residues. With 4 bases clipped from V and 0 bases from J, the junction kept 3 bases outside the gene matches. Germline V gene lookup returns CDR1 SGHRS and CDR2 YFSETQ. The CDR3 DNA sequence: TGCGCCAGCAGCGGCGGGGGGAACTCCTACAATGAGCAGTTCTTC. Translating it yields CASSGGGNSYNEQFF.

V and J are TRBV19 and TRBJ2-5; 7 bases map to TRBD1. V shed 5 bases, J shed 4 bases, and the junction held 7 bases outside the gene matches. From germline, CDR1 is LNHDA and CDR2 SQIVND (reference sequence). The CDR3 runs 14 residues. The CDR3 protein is CASSAETGTETQYF. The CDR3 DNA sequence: TGTGCCAGTAGTGCAGAGACAGGGACAGAGACCCAGTACTTC. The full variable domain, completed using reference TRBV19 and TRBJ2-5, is DGGITQSPKYLFRKEGQNVTLSCEQNLNHDAMYWYRQDPGQGLRLIYYSQIVNDFQKGDIAEGYSVSREKKESFPLTVTSAQKNPTAFYLCASSAETGTETQYFGPGTRLLVL.

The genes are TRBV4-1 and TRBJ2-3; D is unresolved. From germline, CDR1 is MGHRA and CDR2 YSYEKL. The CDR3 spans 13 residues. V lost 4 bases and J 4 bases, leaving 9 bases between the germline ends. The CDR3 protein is CASSLSVADTQYF. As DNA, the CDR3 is TGCGCCAGCAGCCTGTCTGTCGCAGATACGCAGTATTTT.

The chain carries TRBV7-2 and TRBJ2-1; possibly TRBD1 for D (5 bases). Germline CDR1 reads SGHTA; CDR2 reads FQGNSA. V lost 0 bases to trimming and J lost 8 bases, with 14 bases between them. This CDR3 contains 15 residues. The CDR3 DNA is TGTGCCAGCAGCTTAGCCTCTAGGGGCGGTGATGAGCAGTTCTTC. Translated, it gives CASSLASRGGDEQFF.

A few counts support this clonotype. CDR3 sequence: CAARSKGLDQPQHF. The CDR3 nucleotides are TGTGCAGCCCGGTCAAAGGGTCTGGATCAGCCCCAGCATTTT. J is TRBJ1-5 and V is TRBV6-1, with no clear D. The CDR3 spans 14 residues. Germline CDR1 and CDR2: MNHNS and SASEGT.

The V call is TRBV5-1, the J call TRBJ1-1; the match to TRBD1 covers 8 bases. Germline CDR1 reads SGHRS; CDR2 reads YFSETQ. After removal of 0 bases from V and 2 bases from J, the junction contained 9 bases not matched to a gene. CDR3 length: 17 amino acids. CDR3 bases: TGCGCCAGCAGCTTGGAATTCGGGCAGGGGGCTAACACTGAAGCTTTCTTT. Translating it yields CASSLEFGQGANTEAFF.

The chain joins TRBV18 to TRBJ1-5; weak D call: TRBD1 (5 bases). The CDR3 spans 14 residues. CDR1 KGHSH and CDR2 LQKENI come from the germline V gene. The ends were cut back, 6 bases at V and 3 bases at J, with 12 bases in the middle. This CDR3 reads CASSTAASNQPQHF. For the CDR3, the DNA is TGTGCCAGCTCGACAGCGGCCTCCAATCAGCCCCAGCATTTT.